This T cell receptor beta chain was profiled in a study of blood T cell repertoires in COVID-19. The CDR3 runs 14 residues. Germline CDR1 MDHEN, CDR2 SYDVKM. After removal of 2 bases from V and 4 bases from J, the junction contained 3 bases not matched to a gene. Individuals drawn from around 25 US areas were roughly 18 to 89 years old. Each recovered donor of Cohort 3 presented with two negative PCRs, clearance, or symptom resolution. Authors' methods: Reference gene primer amplification gave estimated nucleated cell counts. Using immunoSEQ multiplex PCR, the repertoire was profiled, and TCRdb retains in-frame clones only, with some absent. V, J and clone size derive from that table, while D and trimming were established from the DNA sequence. The repertoire consists of about 330,000 clones, with roughly 87% occurring once and the leading ten covering more than 0.9%.

This chain uses TRBV28 with TRBJ1-2, with 8 bases matching TRBD1. The clonotype comes from a woman aged 25 to 45 who had recovered from COVID-19. The source material was PBMCs or T cells enriched from blood (not recorded which). Here the CDR3 DNA reads TGTGCCAGCAGTTTAGTTCAGGGGGCCTATGGCTACACCTTC. Amino acids: CASSLVQGAYGYTF.